This note documents a single T cell receptor (beta chain) sequence. The antigen remains undetermined. This sample was taken from a study of blood T cells in healthy people across ages. Study-level information: Capture via template switching afforded approximately one barcoded beta molecule per two T cells.

V was shortened by 7 bases and J by 5 bases, with 16 bases between the two germline ends. CDR3 length equals 14 residues. The second PCR ran 7 to 11 cycles with a sample-barcoded 5' primer and J-beta primers. With 12 random nucleotides, a template-switch adaptor tagged each individual cDNA molecule. TCRdb ran MiXCR on the 5' RACE reads and lists one entry per CDR3 protein. Of around 1,000,000 distinct CDR3 sequences in the sample, 30% to 40% were seen once. Study-level results: There were more naive CD4+ cells and higher diversity in long-lived donors than in aged donors. Estimates based on one million T cells were treated as lower bounds.

The rearrangement joins TRBV12-3 or TRBV12-4 to TRBJ2-3; D is tentatively TRBD1 or TRBD2 (6 bases each). This TCR came from a man aged 18 to 30 in good health. The source material was blood. CDR3: CASTPRGVKDTQYF. In nucleotides, the CDR3 is TGTGCCAGCACCCCGAGGGGGGTTAAAGATACGCAGTATTTT.